The next 24 T cell receptor beta chains were all read from a single sample in a study of monozygotic twins with inflammatory bowel disease. One entry per CDR3 protein, without DNA, is what TCRdb gives after re-calling the 5' RACE reads. The sample has approximately 150,000 distinct CDR3 sequences; the top ten hold 2.4%. Input material: blood. The receptors originated from a human donor with ulcerative colitis or Crohn's disease, or a healthy co-twin of an affected twin (not recorded which).

The chain joins TRBV19 to TRBJ2-7; TCRdb outputs TRBD2, but without DNA this stays unchecked. The CDR3 spans 17 residues. Germline V CDR1 and CDR2: LNHDA, SQIVND (reference sequence). The CDR3 reads CASSIGLSRGSSGEQYF.

V and J are TRBV19 and TRBJ1-1. Germline loops: CDR1 LNHDA, CDR2 SQIVND (reference sequence). This CDR3 has 12 amino acids. CDR3: CASSLQATEAFF.

V gene TRBV20-1 combines with J gene TRBJ2-2; as DNA is missing, the TRBD1 call by TCRdb cannot be tested. CDR3 size: 14 residues. Germline CDR1 and CDR2: DFQATT and SNEGSKA (reference sequence). CDR3 loop: CSAGRGGGTGELFF.

This chain links TRBV6-5 with TRBJ2-5; with no DNA, the TCRdb D assignment of TRBD1 cannot be verified. Germline lookup yields CDR1 MNHEY and CDR2 SVGAGI. The CDR3 covers 16 residues. The CDR3 region is CASSYRGRGARETQYF.

The chain recombines TRBV6-2 or TRBV6-3 with TRBJ2-7; there is no DNA to check the TCRdb D call of TRBD1. The CDR3 sequence is 15 residues long. Germline loops: CDR1 MNHEY, CDR2 SVGEGT. CDR3 sequence reads: CASSYSGGAYYEQYF.

The chain links TRBV20-1 to TRBJ1-6. The CDR3 extends over 16 amino acids. Germline loops: CDR1 DFQATT, CDR2 SNEGSKA (reference sequence). The CDR3 loop is CSARNAKSSYNSPLHF.

The rearrangement uses TRBV12-5 and TRBJ2-3; TCRdb lists TRBD1, though no DNA is available to test this call. The germline CDR1 and CDR2 sequences are LGHNT and FRNRAP. The CDR3 has 15 residues. The CDR3 reads CASGSGQSSTDTQYF. Full variable domain (outside the CDR3, taken from reference TRBV12-5 and TRBJ2-3): DARVTQTPRHKVTEMGQEVTMRCQPILGHNTVFWYRQTMMQGLELLAYFRNRAPLDDSGMPKDRFSAEMPDATLATLKIQPSEPRDSAVYFCASGSGQSSTDTQYFGPGTRLTVL.

The J gene is TRBJ1-2, the V gene TRBV6-2 or TRBV6-3; TCRdb's D call, TRBD1, is unchecked because there is no DNA. The germline CDR1 and CDR2 sequences are MNHEY and SVGEGT. The CDR3 totals 15 residues. CDR3 loop: CASSLRPGANYGYTF.

The rearrangement uses TRBV5-1 and TRBJ2-2; TCRdb names TRBD1, which stays unverified in the absence of DNA. Looked up from germline, CDR1 is SGHRS and CDR2 is YFSETQ. The CDR3 runs 15 residues. CDR3 amino acids: CASSRDRVDTGELFF.

The rearrangement joins TRBV5-4 to TRBJ2-3. The CDR3 sequence is 12 residues long. Germline CDR1 and CDR2: SGHNT and YYREEE (reference sequence). CDR3: CASSLDTDTQYF.

The chain combines TRBV20-1 with TRBJ2-1; the TCRdb D gene call, TRBD1, has no DNA to confirm it. The CDR3 is 16 amino acids. Germline-derived CDR1 and CDR2 are DFQATT and SNEGSKA (reference sequence). This CDR3 reads CSARDQLAGGYNEQFF.

V and J are TRBV20-1 and TRBJ2-1; TCRdb names TRBD2, which stays unverified in the absence of DNA. Germline V lookup: CDR1 DFQATT, CDR2 SNEGSKA (reference sequence). This CDR3 has 12 residues. The CDR3: CSVRGGVNEQFF.

This chain links TRBV11-2 with TRBJ2-5. CDR1 is SGHAT, CDR2 FQNNGV, per germline. This CDR3 spans 14 amino acids. The CDR3 loop is CASSSTGLQETQYF.

V and J are TRBV20-1 and TRBJ1-5; TCRdb lists TRBD1, though no DNA is available to test this call. Per the germline V gene, CDR1 is DFQATT and CDR2 is SNEGSKA (reference sequence). The CDR3 totals 13 residues. CDR3 sequence reads: CSAREGGNQPQHF.

CDR3 loop: CASSPGDSNTEAFF. This sequence joins TRBV7-9 and TRBJ1-1; TCRdb outputs TRBD1, but without DNA this stays unchecked. The CDR3 is 14 residues long. Germline values: CDR1 SEHNR, CDR2 FQNEAQ (reference sequence). Drawing the rest from reference TRBV7-9 and TRBJ1-1, the complete variable domain is DTGVSQNPRHKITKRGQNVTFRCDPISEHNRLYWYRQTLGQGPEFLTYFQNEAQLEKSRLLSDRFSAERPKGSFSTLEIQRTEQGDSAMYLCASSPGDSNTEAFFGQGTRLTVV.

The rearrangement uses TRBV6-1 and TRBJ1-1. The CDR3 runs 13 residues. Germline V gene data show CDR1 as MNHNS and CDR2 as SASEGT. This chain's CDR3 is CASSDMGITEAFF.

This sequence joins TRBV18 and TRBJ2-1. The CDR3 covers 16 residues. The germline gives CDR1 KGHSH, CDR2 LQKENI. This CDR3 reads CASSPFATTSYNEQFF.

The rearrangement uses TRBV30 and TRBJ1-1. CDR3 length equals 13 residues. Germline V gene sequence: CDR1 GTSNPN, CDR2 SVGIG (reference sequence). The CDR3: CAWSTRPNTEAFF.

The V call is TRBV5-1, the J call TRBJ2-2; the TRBD1 assignment by TCRdb is unverifiable without DNA. Germline V gene data show CDR1 as SGHRS and CDR2 as YFSETQ. The CDR3 spans 15 residues. The CDR3 here is CASSLPGFDTGELFF.

The chain has TRBV20-1 and TRBJ2-7. The length of the CDR3 is 14 residues. In germline, CDR1 is DFQATT, CDR2 SNEGSKA (reference sequence). This chain's CDR3 is CSARRGGGSYEQYF.

The rearrangement links TRBV6-5 to TRBJ2-7; checking the TCRdb D call of TRBD2 is not possible without DNA. Germline CDR1 MNHEY, CDR2 SVGAGI. The CDR3 extends over 17 amino acids. CDR3 region: CASSYPKRGASSYEQYF.

The J gene is TRBJ2-7, the V gene TRBV5-1; the TRBD1 assignment by TCRdb is unverifiable without DNA. In germline, CDR1 is SGHRS, CDR2 YFSETQ. The CDR3 is 14 residues long. CDR3 sequence: CASSLQGSSYEQYF. Variable domain in full (rest from reference TRBV5-1 and TRBJ2-7): KAGVTQTPRYLIKTRGQQVTLSCSPISGHRSVSWYQQTPGQGLQFLFEYFSETQRNKGNFPGRFSGRQFSNSRSEMNVSTLELGDSALYLCASSLQGSSYEQYFGPGTRLTVT.

The CDR3: CASTGTGGTDTQYF. This sequence joins TRBV12-3 or TRBV12-4 and TRBJ2-3; TCRdb picks TRBD1, but there is no DNA to check that call. This CDR3 comprises 14 residues.

The gene calls are TRBV5-1 and TRBJ2-1; as DNA is missing, the TRBD2 call by TCRdb cannot be tested. Germline CDR1 reads SGHRS; CDR2 reads YFSETQ. This CDR3 has 14 residues. The CDR3 sequence is CASETSGGYNEQFF.